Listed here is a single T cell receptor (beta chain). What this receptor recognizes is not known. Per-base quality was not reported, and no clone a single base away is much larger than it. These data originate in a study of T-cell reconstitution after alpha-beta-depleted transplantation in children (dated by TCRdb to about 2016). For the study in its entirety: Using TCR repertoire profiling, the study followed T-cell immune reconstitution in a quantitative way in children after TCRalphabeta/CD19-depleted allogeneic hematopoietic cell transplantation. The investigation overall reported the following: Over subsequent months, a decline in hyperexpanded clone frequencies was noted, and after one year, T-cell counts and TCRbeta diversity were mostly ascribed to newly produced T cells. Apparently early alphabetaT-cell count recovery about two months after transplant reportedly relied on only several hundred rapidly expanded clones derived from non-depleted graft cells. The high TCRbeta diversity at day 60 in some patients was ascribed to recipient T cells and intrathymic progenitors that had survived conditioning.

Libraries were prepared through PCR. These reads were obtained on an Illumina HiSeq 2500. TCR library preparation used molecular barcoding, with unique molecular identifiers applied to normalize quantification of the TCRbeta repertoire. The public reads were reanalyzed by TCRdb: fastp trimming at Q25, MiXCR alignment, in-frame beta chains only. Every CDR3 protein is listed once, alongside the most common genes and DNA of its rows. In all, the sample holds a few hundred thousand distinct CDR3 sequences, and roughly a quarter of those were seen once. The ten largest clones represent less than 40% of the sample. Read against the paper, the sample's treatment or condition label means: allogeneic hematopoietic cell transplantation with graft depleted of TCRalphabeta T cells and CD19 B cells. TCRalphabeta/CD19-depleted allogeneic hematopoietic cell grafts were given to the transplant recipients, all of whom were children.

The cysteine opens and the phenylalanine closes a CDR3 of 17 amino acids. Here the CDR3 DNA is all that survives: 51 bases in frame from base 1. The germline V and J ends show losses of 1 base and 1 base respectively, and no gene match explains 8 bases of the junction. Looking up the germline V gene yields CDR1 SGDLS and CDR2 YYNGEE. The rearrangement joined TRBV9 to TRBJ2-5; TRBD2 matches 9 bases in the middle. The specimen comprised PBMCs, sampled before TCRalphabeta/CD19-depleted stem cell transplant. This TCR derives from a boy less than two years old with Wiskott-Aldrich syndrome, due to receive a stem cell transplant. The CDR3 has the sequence CASSVTTATSGQETQYF. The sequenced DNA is TGTGCCAGCAGCGTAACGACAGCGACTAGCGGCCAAGAGACCCAGTACTTC.